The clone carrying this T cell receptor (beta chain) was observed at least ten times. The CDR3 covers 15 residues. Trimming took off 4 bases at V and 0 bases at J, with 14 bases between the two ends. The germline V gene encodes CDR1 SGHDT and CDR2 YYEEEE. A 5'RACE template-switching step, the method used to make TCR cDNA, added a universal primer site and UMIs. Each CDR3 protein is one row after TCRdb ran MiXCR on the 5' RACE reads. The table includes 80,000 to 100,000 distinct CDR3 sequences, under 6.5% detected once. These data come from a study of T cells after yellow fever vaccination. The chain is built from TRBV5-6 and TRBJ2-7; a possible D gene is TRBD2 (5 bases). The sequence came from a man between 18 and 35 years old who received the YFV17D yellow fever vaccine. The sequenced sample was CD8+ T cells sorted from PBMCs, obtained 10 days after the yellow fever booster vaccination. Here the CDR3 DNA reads TGTGCCAGCAGCGCCGGGTGGACTGACTCCTACGAGCAGTACGTC. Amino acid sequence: CASSAGWTDSYEQYV.